These T cell receptor beta chains were read from a single sample in a study of shared clonotypes between healthy human individuals. The repertoire was sequenced with immunoSEQ multiplex PCR; TCRdb's copy has only in-frame clones and lacks some. The repertoire holds around 2.1 million clones, with 90% to 97% as singletons. The source material was naive CD4+ T cells sorted from blood. The receptors shown here come from a man between 18 and 29 years old in good health. The CDR3 runs from the conserved cysteine through the conserved F or W. Fields, in order: CDR3 length, J gene, clone size, D gene, V gene, CDR3 DNA, CDR3 protein. The D gene is left open where the match is weak. Size tells how often a clone was seen (once, few, many) or the class of an expanded clone, and some rows leave it out.

len: 14; j_gene: TRBJ1-1; abundance: NA; d_gene: NA; v_gene: TRBV9; CDR3nt: TGTGCCAGCAGCGTAGGGGTAGGGAACACTGAAGCTTTCTTT; CDR3aa: CASSVGVGNTEAFF
len: 13; j_gene: TRBJ2-3; abundance: NA; d_gene: NA; v_gene: TRBV29-1; CDR3nt: TGCAGCGTTGAAGTGGGAGCTACAGATACGCAGTATTTT; CDR3aa: CSVEVGATDTQYF
len: 15; j_gene: TRBJ1-1; abundance: NA; d_gene: NA; v_gene: TRBV7-9; CDR3nt: TGTGCCAGCAGCTTAGCGCAGGGTCGGAACACTGAAGCTTTCTTT; CDR3aa: CASSLAQGRNTEAFF
len: 15; j_gene: TRBJ1-6; abundance: NA; d_gene: NA; v_gene: TRBV6-1; CDR3nt: TGTGCCAGCAGTGTCCTGGGTTCGGATAATTCACCCCTCCACTTT; CDR3aa: CASSVLGSDNSPLHF
len: 15; j_gene: TRBJ1-6; abundance: NA; d_gene: NA; v_gene: TRBV11-2; CDR3nt: TGTGCCAGCAGCGAACATAGCTCCTATAATTCACCCCTCCACTTT; CDR3aa: CASSEHSSYNSPLHF
len: 16; j_gene: TRBJ1-3; abundance: NA; d_gene: NA; v_gene: TRBV6-5; CDR3nt: TGTGCCAGCAGTTACGGAACCCAGGGAACGGGAAACACCATATATTTT; CDR3aa: CASSYGTQGTGNTIYF
len: 15; j_gene: TRBJ2-7; abundance: NA; d_gene: NA; v_gene: TRBV4-1; CDR3nt: TGCGCCAGCAGCCAAGATCCCGGAGCATCTACGAGCTTGTACTTC; CDR3aa: CASSQDPGASTSLYF
len: 12; j_gene: TRBJ1-3; abundance: NA; d_gene: NA; v_gene: TRBV2; CDR3nt: TGTGCCAGCAGCAAAACTGGAAACACCATATATTTT; CDR3aa: CASSKTGNTIYF
len: 17; j_gene: TRBJ2-7; abundance: NA; d_gene: TRBD1; v_gene: TRBV5-1; CDR3nt: TGCGCCAGCAGCTTGGTAGGGGGCTCTAAGAGCTCCTACGAGCAGTACTTC; CDR3aa: CASSLVGGSKSSYEQYF
len: 14; j_gene: TRBJ1-2; abundance: NA; d_gene: NA; v_gene: TRBV2; CDR3nt: TGTGCCAGCAGCTCCGGGACAAGTTCGTATGGCTACACCTTC; CDR3aa: CASSSGTSSYGYTF
len: 14; j_gene: TRBJ1-1; abundance: NA; d_gene: NA; v_gene: TRBV7-2; CDR3nt: TGTGCCAGCAGCCCCCGAGGGCTGGATATTGAAGCTTTCTTT; CDR3aa: CASSPRGLDIEAFF
len: 16; j_gene: TRBJ1-6; abundance: NA; d_gene: NA; v_gene: TRBV6-5; CDR3nt: TGTGCCAGCAGTTACTCGAGTAGGGTTGGGAATTCACCCCTCCACTTT; CDR3aa: CASSYSSRVGNSPLHF
len: 17; j_gene: TRBJ2-5; abundance: NA; d_gene: NA; v_gene: TRBV5-4; CDR3nt: TGTGCCAGCAGCTTGGGGGCTAGCAGCCTGTACCAAGAGACCCAGTACTTC; CDR3aa: CASSLGASSLYQETQYF
len: 16; j_gene: TRBJ2-7; abundance: NA; d_gene: NA; v_gene: TRBV18; CDR3nt: TGTGCCAGCTCACCATATCTTGGGGGGGCTGGCTACGAGCAGTACTTC; CDR3aa: CASSPYLGGAGYEQYF
len: 14; j_gene: TRBJ2-4; abundance: NA; d_gene: NA; v_gene: TRBV18; CDR3nt: TGTGCCAGCTCCCTCGGTGGAGGGGCAAACATTCAGTACTTC; CDR3aa: CASSLGGGANIQYF
len: 15; j_gene: TRBJ1-4; abundance: NA; d_gene: NA; v_gene: TRBV18; CDR3nt: TGTGCCAGCTCACCAAGACAGCTCGATAATGAAAAACTGTTTTTT; CDR3aa: CASSPRQLDNEKLFF
len: 16; j_gene: TRBJ2-7; abundance: NA; d_gene: NA; v_gene: TRBV5-4; CDR3nt: TGTGCCAGCAGCTCGGGGTCCGCTCGGTCTCCTGACGAGCAGTACTTC; CDR3aa: CASSSGSARSPDEQYF
len: 15; j_gene: TRBJ1-4; abundance: NA; d_gene: NA; v_gene: TRBV5-1; CDR3nt: TGCGCCAGCAGCTCCACCGGGAGGGGGGGTGAAAAACTGTTTTTT; CDR3aa: CASSSTGRGGEKLFF
len: 12; j_gene: TRBJ1-1; abundance: NA; d_gene: NA; v_gene: TRBV27; CDR3nt: TGTGCCAGCAGTTCAGCCGGCTCTGAAGCTTTCTTT; CDR3aa: CASSSAGSEAFF
len: 12; j_gene: TRBJ1-6; abundance: NA; d_gene: NA; v_gene: TRBV27; CDR3nt: TGTGCCAGCAGTCCCCTTCGGACACCCCTCCACTTT; CDR3aa: CASSPLRTPLHF
len: 21; j_gene: TRBJ2-6; abundance: NA; d_gene: TRBD2; v_gene: TRBV4-3; CDR3nt: TGCGCCAGCAGCCAAGAGTCCATAACTAGCGGGAGGTCTAGCGGGGCCAACGTCCTGACTTTC; CDR3aa: CASSQESITSGRSSGANVLTF
len: 14; j_gene: TRBJ2-5; abundance: NA; d_gene: NA; v_gene: TRBV10-1; CDR3nt: TGCGCCAGCAGTGAAACCCTGATTGGGGAGACCCAGTACTTC; CDR3aa: CASSETLIGETQYF
len: 15; j_gene: TRBJ1-4; abundance: NA; d_gene: NA; v_gene: TRBV7-2; CDR3nt: TGTGCCAGCAGCTTGGTGGCGGACAGTAATGAAAAACTGTTTTTT; CDR3aa: CASSLVADSNEKLFF
len: 12; j_gene: TRBJ1-1; abundance: NA; d_gene: TRBD1; v_gene: TRBV30; CDR3nt: TGTGCCTGGAGTCGACAGGGAACTGAAGCTTTCTTT; CDR3aa: CAWSRQGTEAFF
len: 15; j_gene: TRBJ1-6; abundance: once; d_gene: NA; v_gene: TRBV28; CDR3nt: TGTGCCAGCAGTGGAAAGGGCCTAGGCGATTCACCCCTCCACTTT; CDR3aa: CASSGKGLGDSPLHF
len: 14; j_gene: TRBJ2-3; abundance: NA; d_gene: NA; v_gene: TRBV11-2; CDR3nt: TGTGCCAGCAGCCGAAGACAGCAAACACATACGCAGTATTTT; CDR3aa: CASSRRQQTHTQYF
len: 13; j_gene: TRBJ1-4; abundance: NA; d_gene: NA; v_gene: TRBV28; CDR3nt: TGTGCCAGCAGTTTAGATACTAATGAAAAACTGTTTTTT; CDR3aa: CASSLDTNEKLFF
len: 15; j_gene: TRBJ2-7; abundance: NA; d_gene: TRBD2; v_gene: TRBV9; CDR3nt: TGTGCCAGCAGCTCCAAGAATAGCGGGAACCACGAGCAGTACTTC; CDR3aa: CASSSKNSGNHEQYF